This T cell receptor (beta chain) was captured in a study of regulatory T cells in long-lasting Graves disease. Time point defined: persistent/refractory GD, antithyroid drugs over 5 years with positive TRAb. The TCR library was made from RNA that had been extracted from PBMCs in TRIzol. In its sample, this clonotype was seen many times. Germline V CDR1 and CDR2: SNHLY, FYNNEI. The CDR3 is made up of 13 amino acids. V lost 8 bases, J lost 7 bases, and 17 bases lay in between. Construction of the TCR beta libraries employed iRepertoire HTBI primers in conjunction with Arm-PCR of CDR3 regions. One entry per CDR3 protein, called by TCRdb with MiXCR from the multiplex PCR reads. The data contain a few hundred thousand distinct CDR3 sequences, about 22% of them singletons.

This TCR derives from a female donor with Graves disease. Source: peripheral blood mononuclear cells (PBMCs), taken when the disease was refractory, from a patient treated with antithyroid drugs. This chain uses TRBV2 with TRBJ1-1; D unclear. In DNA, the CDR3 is TGTGCCAGCTCAAGGTCAAAAGTTGATGAAGCTTTCTTT. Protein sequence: CASSRSKVDEAFF.